The T cell receptor (beta chain) described here comes from a study of cytomegalovirus exposure and HLA in healthy donors. There are 15 residues in the CDR3. The V end was cut by 5 bases, the J end by 1 base, with 12 bases between. Germline CDR1 reads SGHTA; CDR2 reads FQGNSA. Study conclusions and caveats: A later analysis found that most CMV-associated TCR beta chains appeared HLA-restricted.

Concerning this clone: Antigen specificity is unknown.

PCR involved 60 Vbeta and 13 Jbeta primers. TCRdb keeps only in-frame clones here, not all; method: immunoSEQ multiplex PCR. The sample gives approximately 150,000 clones, roughly two thirds of which show up once; approximately 5.1% is in the top ten. The receptor comes from a woman under 30 in good health and CMV-seropositive. V and J are TRBV7-2 and TRBJ1-5; D is unresolved. Sequencing used PBMCs. CDR3 sequence (DNA): TGTGCCAGCAGCCCCCCGGGAGGGAGCAATCAGCCCCAGCATTTT. Protein sequence: CASSPPGGSNQPQHF.